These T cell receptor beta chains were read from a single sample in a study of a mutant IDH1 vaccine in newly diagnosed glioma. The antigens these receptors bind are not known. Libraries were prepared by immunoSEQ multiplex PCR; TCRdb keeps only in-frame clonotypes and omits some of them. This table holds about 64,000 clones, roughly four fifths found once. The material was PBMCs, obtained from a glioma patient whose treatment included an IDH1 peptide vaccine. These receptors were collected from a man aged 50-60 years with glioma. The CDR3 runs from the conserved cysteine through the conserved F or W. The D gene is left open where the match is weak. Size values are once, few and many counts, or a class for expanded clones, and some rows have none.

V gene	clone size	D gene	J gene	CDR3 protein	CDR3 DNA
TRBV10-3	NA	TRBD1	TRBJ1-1	CAVKIQGGDTEAFF	TGTGCCGTAAAAATACAGGGGGGTGATACTGAAGCTTTCTTT
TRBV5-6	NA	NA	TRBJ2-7	CASSTLPTSTYEQYF	TGTGCCAGCAGCACCCTCCCCACTAGCACTTACGAGCAGTACTTC
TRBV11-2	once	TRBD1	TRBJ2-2	CASSLDPLQGAGTGELFF	TGTGCCAGCAGCTTAGACCCCCTACAGGGGGCTGGCACCGGGGAGCTGTTTTTT
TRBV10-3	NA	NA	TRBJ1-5	CATRRDGNQPQHF	TGTGCCACCAGGCGGGACGGCAATCAGCCCCAGCATTTT
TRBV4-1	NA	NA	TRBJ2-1	CASSTVGNEQFF	TGCGCCAGCAGCACCGTTGGGAATGAGCAGTTCTTC
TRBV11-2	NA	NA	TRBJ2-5	CASSPQTVQETQYF	TGTGCCAGCAGCCCCCAAACAGTCCAAGAGACCCAGTACTTC
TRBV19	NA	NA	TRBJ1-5	CASSNGGRNQPQHF	TGTGCCAGTAGTAATGGGGGAAGGAATCAGCCCCAGCATTTT
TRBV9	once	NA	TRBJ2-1	CASSPQNSNNEQFF	TGTGCCAGCAGCCCCCAAAACAGCAACAATGAGCAGTTCTTC
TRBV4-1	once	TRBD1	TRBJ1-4	CASSPGTAPNEKLFF	TGCGCCAGCAGCCCTGGGACAGCTCCAAATGAAAAACTGTTTTTT
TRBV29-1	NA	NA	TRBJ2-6	CSVEDNNSGANVLTF	TGCAGCGTTGAAGATAACAACTCTGGGGCCAACGTCCTGACTTTC
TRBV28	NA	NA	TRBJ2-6	CASSTPGSGANVLTF	TGTGCCAGCAGTACCCCAGGTTCTGGGGCCAACGTCCTGACTTTC
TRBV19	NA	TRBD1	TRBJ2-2	CATQGTRQGPNTGELFF	TGTGCCACCCAAGGGACCAGACAGGGGCCGAACACCGGGGAGCTGTTTTTT
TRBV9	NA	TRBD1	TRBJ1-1	CASSDPRDRGRNTEAFF	TGTGCCAGCAGCGACCCCCGGGACAGGGGGCGAAACACTGAAGCTTTCTTT
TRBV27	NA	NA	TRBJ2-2	CASSSSGRFTGELFF	TGTGCCAGCAGTTCATCAGGGAGATTCACCGGGGAGCTGTTTTTT
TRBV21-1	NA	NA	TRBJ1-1	CASSRTGGRPGAFF	TGTGCCAGCAGCAGGACAGGGGGCCGTCCCGGAGCTTTCTTT
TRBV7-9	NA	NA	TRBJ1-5	CASSSDLAGSNQPQHF	TGTGCCAGCAGCTCCGACCTAGCGGGGAGCAATCAGCCCCAGCATTTT
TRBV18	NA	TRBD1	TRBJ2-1	CASSPARGQGGNEQFF	TGTGCCAGCTCACCAGCCAGGGGACAGGGGGGTAATGAGCAGTTCTTC
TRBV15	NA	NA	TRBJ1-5	CATSRDDGGGSNQPQHF	TGTGCCACCAGCAGAGACGACGGGGGTGGGAGCAATCAGCCCCAGCATTTT
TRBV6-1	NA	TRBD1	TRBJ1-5	CASRTQGGNQPQHF	TGTGCCAGCAGGACACAGGGGGGCAATCAGCCCCAGCATTTT
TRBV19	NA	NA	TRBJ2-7	CASSFQSGYEQYF	TGTGCCAGTAGTTTCCAGAGCGGGTACGAGCAGTACTTC
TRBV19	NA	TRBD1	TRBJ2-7	CASRWKAVVGQGAYEQYF	TGTGCCAGTAGATGGAAGGCGGTAGTGGGACAGGGGGCTTACGAGCAGTACTTC
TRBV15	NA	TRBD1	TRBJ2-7	CATSWGDREDEQYF	TGTGCCACCAGCTGGGGGGACAGGGAAGACGAGCAGTACTTC
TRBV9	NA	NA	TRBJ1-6	CASSAGVLPSPLHF	TGTGCCAGCAGCGCAGGGGTGCTCCCCTCACCCCTCCACTTT
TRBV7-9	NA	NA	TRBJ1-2	CASQEGSGNYGYTF	TGTGCCAGCCAAGAGGGTTCAGGGAACTATGGCTACACCTTC
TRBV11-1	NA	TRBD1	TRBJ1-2	CASSLRTGWDGYTF	TGTGCCAGCAGCCTACGGACAGGGTGGGATGGCTACACCTTC
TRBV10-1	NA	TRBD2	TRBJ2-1	CASSPGSGGNEQFF	TGCGCCAGCAGCCCCGGTAGCGGGGGGAATGAGCAGTTCTTC
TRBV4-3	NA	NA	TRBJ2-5	CASSQVRTGQETQYF	TGCGCCAGCAGCCAAGTTAGGACGGGACAAGAGACCCAGTACTTC
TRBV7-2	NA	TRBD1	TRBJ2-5	CASSPNRGRVQETQYF	TGTGCCAGCAGCCCCAACAGGGGGCGCGTTCAAGAGACCCAGTACTTC
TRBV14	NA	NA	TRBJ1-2	CASSQETAAYGYTF	TGTGCCAGCAGCCAAGAGACAGCTGCTTATGGCTACACCTTC
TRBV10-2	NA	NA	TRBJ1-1	CASSEAAANTEAFF	TGCGCCAGCAGTGAGGCGGCAGCTAACACTGAAGCTTTCTTT
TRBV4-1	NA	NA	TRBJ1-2	CASSPTGGGYGYTF	TGCGCCAGCAGCCCTACGGGGGGCGGCTATGGCTACACCTTC
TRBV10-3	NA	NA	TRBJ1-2	CAISQDTNYGYTF	TGTGCCATCAGCCAAGACACAAACTATGGCTACACCTTC
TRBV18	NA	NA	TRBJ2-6	CASSRMDIPAGANVLTF	TGTGCCAGCTCACGGATGGACATACCTGCCGGGGCCAACGTCCTGACTTTC
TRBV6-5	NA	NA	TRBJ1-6	CASSYSMQLYNSPLHF	TGTGCCAGCAGTTACTCGATGCAACTGTATAATTCACCCCTCCACTTT
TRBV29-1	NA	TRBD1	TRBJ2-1	CSVEYRGQGDNEQFF	TGCAGCGTTGAATACCGGGGACAGGGAGACAATGAGCAGTTCTTC
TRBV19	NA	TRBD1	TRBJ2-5	CASSTGQGAGETQYF	TGTGCCAGTAGTACGGGACAGGGGGCCGGTGAGACCCAGTACTTC
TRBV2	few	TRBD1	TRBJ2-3	CASSPDRVQADTQYF	TGTGCCAGCAGTCCGGACAGGGTTCAAGCAGATACGCAGTATTTT
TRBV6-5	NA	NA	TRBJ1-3	CASSLEALGNTIYF	TGTGCCAGCAGTCTGGAGGCGCTCGGAAACACCATATATTTT
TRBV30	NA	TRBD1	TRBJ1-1	CAWSHLGQRNTEAFF	TGTGCCTGGAGCCACTTGGGACAGAGAAACACTGAAGCTTTCTTT
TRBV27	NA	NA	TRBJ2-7	CASSLEVSGAYEQYF	TGTGCCAGCAGTTTAGAGGTCTCCGGGGCCTACGAGCAGTACTTC
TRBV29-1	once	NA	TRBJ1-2	CSVARQQYGYTF	TGCAGCGTTGCAAGGCAGCAGTATGGCTACACCTTC
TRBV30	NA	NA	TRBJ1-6	CAWGSPLHF	TGTGCCTGGGGGTCACCCCTCCACTTT
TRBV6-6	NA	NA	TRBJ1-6	CASSYDSSVGSPLHF	TGTGCCAGCAGTTACGACAGTTCCGTGGGTTCACCCCTCCACTTT
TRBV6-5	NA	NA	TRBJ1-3	CASRYPGSVSGNTIYF	TGTGCCAGCAGGTACCCGGGAAGTGTGTCTGGAAACACCATATATTTT
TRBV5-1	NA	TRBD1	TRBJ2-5	CASGRQGQETQYF	TGCGCCAGCGGGCGACAGGGCCAAGAGACCCAGTACTTC
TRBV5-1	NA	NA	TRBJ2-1	CASSSTTGFDEQFF	TGCGCCAGCAGCTCGACCACAGGTTTCGATGAGCAGTTCTTC
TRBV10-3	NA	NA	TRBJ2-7	CAISEPVLPYEQYF	TGTGCCATCAGTGAACCAGTCCTGCCCTACGAGCAGTACTTC
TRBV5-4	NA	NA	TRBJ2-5	CASSLVGETQYF	TGTGCCAGCAGCTTGGTGGGTGAGACCCAGTACTTC
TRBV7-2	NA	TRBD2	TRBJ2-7	CASTYHSGGDEQYF	TGTGCCAGCACCTACCATAGCGGGGGGGACGAGCAGTACTTC
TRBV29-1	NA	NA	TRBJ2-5	CSVEQGRWETQYF	TGCAGCGTTGAGCAGGGGCGGTGGGAGACCCAGTACTTC
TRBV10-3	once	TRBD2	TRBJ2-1	CAISSGTSGYNEQFF	TGTGCCATCAGTTCCGGGACTAGCGGCTACAATGAGCAGTTCTTC
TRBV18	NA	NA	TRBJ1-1	CASSQGGRNTEAFF	TGTGCCAGCTCCCAAGGGGGGAGGAACACTGAAGCTTTCTTT
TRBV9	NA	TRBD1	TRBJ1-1	CASSATGVTEAFF	TGTGCCAGCAGCGCCACAGGGGTCACTGAAGCTTTCTTT
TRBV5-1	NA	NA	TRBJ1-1	CASSLVAGTRTEAFF	TGCGCCAGCAGCTTGGTGGCAGGTACGCGGACTGAAGCTTTCTTT
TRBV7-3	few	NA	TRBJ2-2	CASSLQGMNTGELFF	TGTGCCAGCAGCTTACAGGGGATGAACACCGGGGAGCTGTTTTTT